The 10 T cell receptor beta chains below come from one sample, sequenced in a study of blood T cell repertoires in COVID-19. Libraries were prepared by immunoSEQ multiplex PCR; TCRdb keeps only in-frame clonotypes and omits some of them. The sample holds 200,000 or so clones, more than 65% seen once. Material for sequencing was PBMCs or T cells enriched from blood (not recorded which). These receptors were obtained from a man aged 35-49 years who had recovered from COVID-19.

CDR3 in amino acids: CASRLTTGVSDTQYF. The CDR3 DNA sequence: TGTGCCAGCAGGCTGACCACTGGAGTATCAGATACGCAGTATTTT. The V and J genes are TRBV6-5 and TRBJ2-3; unclear D gene. Trimming took 6 bases from V and 4 from J, leaving 17 bases between them. This CDR3 has 15 amino acids. Germline V gives CDR1 MNHEY, CDR2 SVGAGI.

The chain carries TRBV27 and TRBJ2-1; the match to TRBD2 covers 12 bases. Germline V gives CDR1 MNHEY, CDR2 SMNVEV (reference sequence). The junction had 4 bases not matched to a gene; V was cut back by 2 bases and J by 8 bases. The CDR3 extends over 15 amino acids. The CDR3 here is CASSLLAGGGDEQFF. The CDR3 coding sequence is TGTGCCAGCAGTTTACTAGCGGGGGGGGGCGATGAGCAGTTCTTC.

The V gene is TRBV30, the J gene TRBJ1-1; no firm D call. This CDR3 contains 13 residues. V shed 0 bases and J shed 1 base, with 6 bases lying between them. Germline CDR1 reads GTSNPN; CDR2 reads SVGIG (reference sequence). CDR3 DNA sequence: TGTGCCTGGAGTGTAGCGAGGAACACTGAAGCTTTCTTT. Encoded protein: CAWSVARNTEAFF.

V gene TRBV20-1 combines with J gene TRBJ2-7; 9 bases line up with TRBD1. The CDR3 consists of 15 residues. Germline V gene sequence: CDR1 DFQATT, CDR2 SNEGSKA (reference sequence). J was trimmed by 0 bases and V by 3 bases; bases with no gene match: 6. The CDR3: CSASPGQGNSYEQYF. Here the CDR3 DNA reads TGCAGTGCTAGTCCGGGACAGGGAAACTCCTACGAGCAGTACTTC.

The CDR3 region has the DNA TGTGCCAGCCCCCGGGACAGGGAACGTCCCCCTGCCGGGGAGCTGTTTTTT. Translating it yields CASPRDRERPPAGELFF. The chain joins TRBV7-3 to TRBJ2-2; TRBD1 aligns across 9 bases. The CDR3 runs to 17 residues. Trimming cost V 8 bases and J 6 bases; bases outside gene matches: 16. Per the germline V gene, CDR1 is SGHTA and CDR2 is FQGTGA. Full variable domain (outside the CDR3, taken from reference TRBV7-3 and TRBJ2-2): GAGVSQTPSNKVTEKGKYVELRCDPISGHTALYWYRQSLGQGPEFLIYFQGTGAADDSGLPNDRFFAVRPEGSVSTLKIQRTERGDSAVYLCASPRDRERPPAGELFFGEGSRLTVL.

The chain uses TRBV5-8 and TRBJ2-7; the D gene is possibly TRBD1 (5 bases). CDR3 length: 12 amino acids. V dropped 1 base and J dropped 12 bases, with 14 bases sitting between them. Looked up from germline, CDR1 is SGHTS and CDR2 is YDEGEE. Here the CDR3 reads CASSLSMQGRYF. Here the CDR3 DNA reads TGTGCCAGCAGCTTGTCTATGCAGGGCCGGTACTTC.

The rearrangement joins TRBV28 to TRBJ1-1; D is possibly TRBD1 (6 bases). Deletions cut 2 bases from V and 0 bases from J, with 7 bases between. CDR3 length equals 14 residues. Per the germline V gene, CDR1 is MDHEN and CDR2 is SYDVKM. This chain's CDR3 is CASSLRGLNTEAFF. As DNA, the CDR3 is TGTGCCAGCAGTTTAAGGGGGTTGAACACTGAAGCTTTCTTT.

The sample holds one count of this clone. The chain has TRBV7-9 and TRBJ1-1; D perhaps matches TRBD1 (5 bases). The V gene lost 4 bases and the J gene lost 1 base, with 10 bases spanning the gap. The CDR3 is made up of 14 amino acids. CDR1 is SEHNR, CDR2 FQNEAQ, per germline (reference sequence). This CDR3 reads CASSSLTENTEAFF. CDR3 in DNA: TGTGCCAGCAGCTCGCTGACAGAGAACACTGAAGCTTTCTTT. The whole variable domain, filled in from reference TRBV7-9 and TRBJ1-1, reads DTGVSQNPRHKITKRGQNVTFRCDPISEHNRLYWYRQTLGQGPEFLTYFQNEAQLEKSRLLSDRFSAERPKGSFSTLEIQRTEQGDSAMYLCASSSLTENTEAFFGQGTRLTVV.

V gene TRBV10-1 combines with J gene TRBJ1-3, with D hard to call. CDR3 length: 18 amino acids. CDR1 is WNHNN and CDR2 is SYGVQD in the germline V gene (reference sequence). V dropped 5 bases and J dropped 0 bases, with 20 bases sitting between them. The CDR3 DNA reads TGCGCCAGCAGTCTAAGCGAATCTCTTTTCTACTCTGGAAACACCATATATTTT. Its protein product is CASSLSESLFYSGNTIYF.

The chain couples TRBV5-1 to TRBJ2-7, with 9 bases aligning to TRBD1. Trimming at V came to 3 bases and at J to 5 bases, leaving 6 bases not matched to a gene. There are 14 residues in the CDR3. CDR1 and CDR2 (germline): SGHRS, YFSETQ. CDR3 amino acids: CASSSGQGIDEQYF. The CDR3 nucleotides are TGCGCCAGCAGCTCGGGACAGGGTATCGACGAGCAGTACTTC.